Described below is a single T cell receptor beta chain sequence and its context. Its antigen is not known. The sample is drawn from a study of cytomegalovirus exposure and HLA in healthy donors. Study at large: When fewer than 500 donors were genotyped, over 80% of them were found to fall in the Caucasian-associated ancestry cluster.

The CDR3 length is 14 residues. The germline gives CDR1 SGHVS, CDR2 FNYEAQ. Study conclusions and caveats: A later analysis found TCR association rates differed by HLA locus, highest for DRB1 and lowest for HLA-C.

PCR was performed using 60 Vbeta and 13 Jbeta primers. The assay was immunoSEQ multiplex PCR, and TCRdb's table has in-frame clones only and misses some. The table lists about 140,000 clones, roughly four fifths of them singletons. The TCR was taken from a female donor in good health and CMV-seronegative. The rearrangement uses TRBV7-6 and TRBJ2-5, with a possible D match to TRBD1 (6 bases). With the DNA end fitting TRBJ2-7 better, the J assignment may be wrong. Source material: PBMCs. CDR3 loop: CASSPGAQTYEQYF. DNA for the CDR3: TGTGCCAGCAGCCCAGGGGCACAAACCTACGAGCAGTACTTC.